These 3 T cell receptor beta chains share one sample of origin, sequenced in a study of T cells in Graves' hyperthyroidism and ophthalmopathy. RNA transcripts were the template for amplifying TCR beta CDR3 regions. In the first-round RT-PCR of the TCR CDR3, the HTBI primer set was used. TCRdb reprocessed the multiplex PCR reads via MiXCR and lists one record per CDR3 protein. The table shows approximately 510,000 distinct CDR3 sequences, with about 20% occurring only once. The sequenced sample consisted of blood. All receptors come from a man younger than 35 with Graves' hyperthyroidism.

The genes are TRBV2 and TRBJ2-7, with D possibly being TRBD1 (5 bases). CDR1 and CDR2 (germline): SNHLY, FYNNEI. The CDR3 extends over 15 amino acids. V was shortened by 3 bases and J by 3 bases, with 15 bases between the two germline ends. The CDR3 nucleotides read TGTGCCAGCAGTGATTTAGGGGCCGTCATCTACGAGCAGTACTTC. This gives the protein CASSDLGAVIYEQYF.

The rearrangement uses TRBV15 and TRBJ2-7; 8 bases agree with TRBD1. The CDR3 is 14 amino acids. The trim removed 2 bases at V and 6 bases at J, leaving 6 bases unmatched. CDR1 LNHNV and CDR2 YYDKDF come from the germline V gene (reference sequence). Here the CDR3 reads CATSRNQGAGEQYF. The CDR3 nucleotides read TGTGCCACCAGCAGAAATCAGGGGGCGGGCGAGCAGTACTTC.

Comments on this clonotype: Given a much more abundant clone one base away, this may be a read error. V is TRBV6-2 or TRBV6-3 and J is TRBJ2-5, with no clear D. In germline, CDR1 is MNHEY, CDR2 SVGEGT. The CDR3 totals 14 residues. The CDR3 DNA reads TGCGTCAGCAGCCAAGATAACGGACAAGAGACCCAGTACTTC. Translating it yields CVSSQDNGQETQYF.